The 21 T cell receptor beta chains given below trace back to one sample, sequenced in a study of blood T cell repertoires in COVID-19. Data came from immunoSEQ multiplex PCR; TCRdb stores just in-frame clones and leaves some out. The sample lists 120,000 to 150,000 clones; approximately 80% were seen once. Material for sequencing was PBMCs or T cells enriched from blood (not recorded which). The receptors originated from a man aged 50 to 59 in a cohort exposed to, infected with or recovered from COVID-19 (not recorded which).

V gene TRBV25-1 combines with J gene TRBJ2-1; 7 bases agree with TRBD1. The V gene end was trimmed by 4 bases and the J gene end by 8 bases; junction bases not matched to a gene: 8. Germline CDR1 is MGHDK and CDR2 is SYGVNS. The CDR3 consists of 14 residues. CDR3 bases: TGTGCCAGCAGTGCAGAGACAGGGCTGTATGAGCAGTTCTTC. The encoded protein is CASSAETGLYEQFF.

V and J are TRBV19 and TRBJ1-1, with a possible D match to TRBD1 (6 bases). CDR3 size: 13 residues. Germline loops: CDR1 LNHDA, CDR2 SQIVND (reference sequence). Trimming left V 6 bases short and J 0 bases short, with 8 bases between. The CDR3 region is CASRDRLNTEAFF. In nucleotides, the CDR3 is TGTGCCAGTAGGGACAGATTGAACACTGAAGCTTTCTTT.

The V call is TRBV6-1, the J call TRBJ1-6; TRBD1 aligns across 10 bases. The CDR3 is 15 residues long. Germline V gives CDR1 MNHNS, CDR2 SASEGT. J lost 10 bases, V lost 3 bases, and 6 bases had no gene match. CDR3 sequence: CASSEPGQGNSPLHF. In nucleotides, the CDR3 is TGTGCCAGCAGTGAGCCGGGACAGGGGAACTCACCCCTCCACTTT.

The V and J genes are TRBV5-4 and TRBJ2-7, with 15 bases identical to TRBD2. CDR1 and CDR2 (germline): SGHNT, YYREEE (reference sequence). The CDR3 consists of 18 residues. V was pared by 4 bases and J by 1 base, with 9 bases of the junction left unmatched. CDR3 amino acids: CASSKTGTSGRTSYEQYF. The DNA for the CDR3 is TGTGCCAGCAGCAAAACCGGGACTAGCGGGAGGACTTCCTACGAGCAGTACTTC.

This rearrangement joins TRBV14 to TRBJ2-5, with 7 bases that match TRBD2. The CDR3 extends over 17 amino acids. Unmatched junction bases numbered 12, after V lost 1 base and J lost 4 bases. CDR1 is SGHDN, CDR2 FVKESK, per germline. Here the CDR3 DNA reads TGTGCCAGCAGCCAAGGGAGACTAGGCGGGAGCCTAGAGACCCAGTACTTC. Residues: CASSQGRLGGSLETQYF.

The chain joins TRBV5-1 to TRBJ1-2; TRBD1 matches at 7 bases. Germline values: CDR1 SGHRS, CDR2 YFSETQ. This CDR3 spans 19 amino acids. The trim removed 4 bases at V and 0 bases at J, leaving 18 bases unmatched. CDR3 sequence (DNA): TGCGCCAGCAGCCTTGAGGGGCGGACAGGTGGATCGCCTAACTATGGCTACACCTTC. Amino acid sequence: CASSLEGRTGGSPNYGYTF.

The chain joins TRBV11-2 to TRBJ2-1; D is unclear. The V end was cut by 5 bases, the J end by 2 bases, with 19 bases between. Germline CDR1 and CDR2: SGHAT and FQNNGV. CDR3 length: 17 amino acids. CDR3 in DNA: TGTGCCAGCAGCATACGCATACTTTCCTCGCCCTACAATGAGCAGTTCTTC. Protein: CASSIRILSSPYNEQFF.

The rearrangement links TRBV30 to TRBJ2-7; 8 positions agree with TRBD2. Germline V CDR1 and CDR2: GTSNPN, SVGIG (reference sequence). The CDR3 has 15 residues. J gave up 7 bases and V 4 bases, and 15 bases lay outside the gene matches. CDR3 in DNA: TGTGCCTGGATCGCAACGGGGGGGCCGTCGGGTGAGCAGTACTTC. Translating it yields CAWIATGGPSGEQYF.

V is TRBV6-6 and J is TRBJ2-7, with 7 bases that match TRBD1. CDR3 length: 14 residues. Germline V gene sequence: CDR1 MNHNY, CDR2 SVGAGI (reference sequence). Unmatched junction bases numbered 5, after V lost 0 bases and J lost 6 bases. CDR3 in amino acids: CASSYSGGQGEQYF. The CDR3 DNA is TGTGCCAGCAGTTACTCAGGGGGCCAGGGCGAGCAGTACTTC.

This chain connects TRBV7-7 to TRBJ2-1; TRBD2 agrees at 7 bases. The CDR3 extends over 14 amino acids. Trimming took 2 bases from V and 5 from J; bases not matched to a gene: 3. Germline CDR1 SSHAT, CDR2 FNYEAQ (reference sequence). CDR3 sequence reads: CASSLSSGHNEQFF. The CDR3 region has the DNA TGTGCCAGCAGCTTATCTAGCGGCCACAATGAGCAGTTCTTC.

The chain carries TRBV3-1 (or the pseudogene TRBV3-2) and TRBJ1-1; 7 nucleotides align to TRBD1. This CDR3 comprises 14 residues. Trimming removed 2 bases from V and 1 base from J; junction bases left unmatched: 1. Looked up from germline, CDR1 is LGHDT and CDR2 is YNNKEL (reference sequence). CDR3 sequence (DNA): TGTGCCAGCAGCCAACAGGGGGGGAACACTGAAGCTTTCTTT. It encodes CASSQQGGNTEAFF.

This chain uses TRBV7-9 with TRBJ1-2; a weak D match, TRBD1 (5 bases). Trimming took off 1 base at V and 0 bases at J, with 9 bases between the two ends. The CDR3 runs 15 residues. Per germline, CDR1 SEHNR and CDR2 FQNEAQ (reference sequence). CDR3 sequence reads: CASSLGQTPNYGYTF. In nucleotides, the CDR3 is TGTGCCAGCAGCTTAGGACAGACCCCTAACTATGGCTACACCTTC.

The V call is TRBV30, the J call TRBJ1-2, with 7 positions matching TRBD1. The CDR3 loop spans 17 amino acids. The V gene end was trimmed by 6 bases and the J gene end by 8 bases; junction bases not matched to a gene: 24. The germline V gene has CDR1 GTSNPN and CDR2 SVGIG (reference sequence). The DNA for the CDR3 is TGTGCCTGCCTATCTTTATACCCCAAACAGGGGACCTCGGGCTACACCTTC. Translated: CACLSLYPKQGTSGYTF. The full variable domain, rest sourced from reference TRBV30 and TRBJ1-2, is SQTIHQWPATLVQPVGSPLSLECTVEGTSNPNLYWYRQAAGRGLQLLFYSVGIGQISSEVPQNLSASRPQDRQFILSSKKLLLSDSGFYLCACLSLYPKQGTSGYTFGSGTRLTVV.

This chain connects TRBV5-4 to TRBJ2-5, with TRBD1 matching over 7 bases. The CDR3 is 14 amino acids. Per the germline V gene, CDR1 is SGHNT and CDR2 is YYREEE (reference sequence). With V trimmed by 4 bases and J by 1 base, 4 bases remained unmatched. The CDR3: CASSPGQAQETQYF. The CDR3 DNA reads TGTGCCAGCAGCCCTGGACAGGCCCAAGAGACCCAGTACTTC.

This clone appeared a few times. The V call is TRBV7-2, the J call TRBJ2-1; TRBD1 aligns across 8 bases. V dropped 2 bases and J dropped 10; count of bases not matched to a gene: 7. The germline gives CDR1 SGHTA, CDR2 FQGNSA. There are 14 residues in the CDR3. The CDR3 loop is CASSLSQGAGEQFF. The DNA for the CDR3 is TGTGCCAGCAGCTTATCTCAGGGGGCGGGGGAGCAGTTCTTC.

The J gene is TRBJ1-2, the V gene TRBV30; 10 nucleotides agree with TRBD1. Germline CDR1 is GTSNPN and CDR2 is SVGIG (reference sequence). Trimming took 2 bases from V and 5 from J; bases not matched to a gene: 11. The CDR3 sequence is 16 residues long. CDR3 bases: TGTGCCTGGAGTTCCGGACAGGGGGGAATTCGTTATGGCTACACCTTC. Protein sequence: CAWSSGQGGIRYGYTF.

The V and J genes are TRBV11-2 and TRBJ2-7; TRBD2 agrees at 8 bases. The germline CDR1 and CDR2 sequences are SGHAT and FQNNGV. V was clipped by 2 bases and J by 2 bases; unmatched bases: 5. The CDR3 extends over 15 amino acids. For the CDR3, the DNA is TGTGCCAGCAGCTTAAGCGGGAGCGCGGCCTACGAGCAGTACTTC. Translation: CASSLSGSAAYEQYF.

This chain links TRBV9 with TRBJ2-1; 10 nucleotides match TRBD1. The V segment lost 3 bases and the J segment 5 bases; nucleotides outside the gene matches: 11. The CDR3 is 17 amino acids. Germline loops: CDR1 SGDLS, CDR2 YYNGEE. CDR3 nucleotides: TGTGCCAGCAGCGCATACCCCGGGACAGGGGATAACAATGAGCAGTTCTTC. This sequence encodes CASSAYPGTGDNNEQFF.

This clone showed up just once. Compared with germline, one end of the junction differs, possibly owing to a read error. This chain uses TRBV10-3 with TRBJ1-1; 9 nucleotides match TRBD1. The CDR3 runs 13 residues. Germline-derived CDR1 and CDR2 are ENHRY and SYGVKD. In DNA form, the CDR3 reads TGTGCCATCAGTGAAGGGATACAGGGGGCCCGGTTGTTT. It is translated as CAISEGIQGARLF.

The chain carries TRBV9 and TRBJ2-3, with D perhaps TRBD2 (5 bases). Germline V gene sequence: CDR1 SGDLS, CDR2 YYNGEE. The V end lost 4 bases, the J end lost 6 bases, and 15 bases lay between the germline ends. This CDR3 is built from 14 residues. The CDR3 DNA is TGTGCCAGCAGCATGGGAGCTGTCGAGGATACGCAGTATTTT. This sequence encodes CASSMGAVEDTQYF.

The chain is built from TRBV28 and TRBJ2-2; D gene uncertain. The CDR3 extends over 14 amino acids. Germline CDR1 MDHEN, CDR2 SYDVKM. Trimming cost V 5 bases and J 0 bases, with 7 bases left between them. CDR3 protein: CASSTAANTGELFF. CDR3 bases: TGTGCCAGCAGTACAGCCGCGAACACCGGGGAGCTGTTTTTT.